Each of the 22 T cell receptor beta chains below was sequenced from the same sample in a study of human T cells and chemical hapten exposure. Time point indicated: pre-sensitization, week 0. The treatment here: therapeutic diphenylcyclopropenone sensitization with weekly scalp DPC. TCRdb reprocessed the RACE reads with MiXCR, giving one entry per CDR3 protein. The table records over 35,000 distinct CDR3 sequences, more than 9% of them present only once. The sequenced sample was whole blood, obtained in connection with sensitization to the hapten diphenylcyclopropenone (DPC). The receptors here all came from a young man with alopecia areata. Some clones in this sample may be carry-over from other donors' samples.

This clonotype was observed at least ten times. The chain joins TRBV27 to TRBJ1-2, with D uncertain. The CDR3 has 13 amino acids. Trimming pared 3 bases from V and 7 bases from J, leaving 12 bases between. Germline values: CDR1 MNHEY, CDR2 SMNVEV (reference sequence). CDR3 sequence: CASSFGKFGGYTF. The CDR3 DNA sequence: TGTGCCAGCAGTTTCGGGAAATTTGGTGGCTACACCTTC.

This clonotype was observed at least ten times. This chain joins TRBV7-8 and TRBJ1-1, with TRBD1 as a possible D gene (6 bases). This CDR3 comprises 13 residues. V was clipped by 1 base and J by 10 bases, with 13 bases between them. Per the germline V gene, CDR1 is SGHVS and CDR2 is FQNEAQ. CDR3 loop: CASSLEDRRRAFF. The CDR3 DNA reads TGTGCCAGCAGCTTAGAGGACAGACGAAGAGCTTTCTTT.

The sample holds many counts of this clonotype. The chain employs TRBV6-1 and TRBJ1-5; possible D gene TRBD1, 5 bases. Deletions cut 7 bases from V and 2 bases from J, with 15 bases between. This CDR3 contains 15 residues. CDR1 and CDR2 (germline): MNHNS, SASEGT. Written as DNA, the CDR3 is TGTGCCAGCAAATATATAGGGGATGGCAATCAGCCCCAGCATTTT. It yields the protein CASKYIGDGNQPQHF.

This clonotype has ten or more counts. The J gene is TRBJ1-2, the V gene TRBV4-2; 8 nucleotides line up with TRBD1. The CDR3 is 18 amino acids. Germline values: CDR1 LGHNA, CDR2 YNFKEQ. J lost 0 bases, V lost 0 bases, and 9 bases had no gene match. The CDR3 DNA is TGTGCCAGCAGCCAAGAGCGAACAGGGGGAAGCCCTAACTATGGCTACACCTTC. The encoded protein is CASSQERTGGSPNYGYTF.

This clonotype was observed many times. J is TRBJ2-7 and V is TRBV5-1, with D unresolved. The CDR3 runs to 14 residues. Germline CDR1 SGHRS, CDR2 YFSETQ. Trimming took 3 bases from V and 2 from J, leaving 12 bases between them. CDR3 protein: CASSSYSTTYEQYF. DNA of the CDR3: TGCGCCAGCAGCTCGTACTCAACTACCTACGAGCAGTACTTC.

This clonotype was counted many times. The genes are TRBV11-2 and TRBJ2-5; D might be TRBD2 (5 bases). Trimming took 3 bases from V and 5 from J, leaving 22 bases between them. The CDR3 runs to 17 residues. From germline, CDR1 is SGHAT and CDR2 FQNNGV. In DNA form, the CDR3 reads TGTGCCAGCAGCTTCCAACCCCTCTTACCACGGGATGAGACCCAGTACTTC. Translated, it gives CASSFQPLLPRDETQYF.

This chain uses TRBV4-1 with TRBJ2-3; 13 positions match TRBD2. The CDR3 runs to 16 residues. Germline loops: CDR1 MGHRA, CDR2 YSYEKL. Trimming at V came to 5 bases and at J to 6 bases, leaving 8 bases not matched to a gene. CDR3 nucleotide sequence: TGCGCCAGCAGCTCCTTTGGACTAGCGGGGGACGATACGCAGTATTTT. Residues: CASSSFGLAGDDTQYF.

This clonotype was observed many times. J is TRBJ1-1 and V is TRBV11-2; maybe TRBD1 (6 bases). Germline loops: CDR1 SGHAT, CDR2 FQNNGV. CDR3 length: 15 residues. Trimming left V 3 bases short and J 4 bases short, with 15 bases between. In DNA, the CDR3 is TGTGCCAGCAGCTTCAGGGGTGAGAGGGGCACTGAAGCTTTCTTT. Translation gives CASSFRGERGTEAFF.

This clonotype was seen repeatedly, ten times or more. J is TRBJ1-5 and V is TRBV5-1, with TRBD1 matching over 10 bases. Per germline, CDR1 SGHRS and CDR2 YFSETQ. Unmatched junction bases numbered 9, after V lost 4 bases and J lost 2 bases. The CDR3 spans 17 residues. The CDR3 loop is CASSPVPTGGGNQPQHF. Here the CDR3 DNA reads TGCGCCAGCAGCCCCGTCCCGACAGGGGGCGGCAATCAGCCCCAGCATTTT. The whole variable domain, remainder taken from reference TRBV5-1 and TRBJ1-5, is KAGVTQTPRYLIKTRGQQVTLSCSPISGHRSVSWYQQTPGQGLQFLFEYFSETQRNKGNFPGRFSGRQFSNSRSEMNVSTLELGDSALYLCASSPVPTGGGNQPQHFGDGTRLSIL.

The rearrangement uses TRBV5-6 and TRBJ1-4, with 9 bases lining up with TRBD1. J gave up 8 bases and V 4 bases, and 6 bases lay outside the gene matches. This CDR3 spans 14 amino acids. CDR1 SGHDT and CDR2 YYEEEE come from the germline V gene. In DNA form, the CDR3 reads TGTGCCAGCAGCCTTGGGGACAGGGTCGAAAAACTGTTTTTT. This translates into CASSLGDRVEKLFF.

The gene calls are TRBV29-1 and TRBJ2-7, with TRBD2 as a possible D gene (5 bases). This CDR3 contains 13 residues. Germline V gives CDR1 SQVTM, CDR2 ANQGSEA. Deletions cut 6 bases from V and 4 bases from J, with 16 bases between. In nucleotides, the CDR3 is TGCAGCGTACGCAGGAGGTCGGAGTACGAGCAGTACTTC. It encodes CSVRRRSEYEQYF.

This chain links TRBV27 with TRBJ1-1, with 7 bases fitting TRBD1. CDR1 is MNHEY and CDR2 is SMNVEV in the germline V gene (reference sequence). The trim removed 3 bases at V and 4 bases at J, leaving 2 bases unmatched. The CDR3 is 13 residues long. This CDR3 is CASSFRGGTEAFF. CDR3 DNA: TGTGCCAGCAGTTTCAGGGGGGGCACTGAAGCTTTCTTT.

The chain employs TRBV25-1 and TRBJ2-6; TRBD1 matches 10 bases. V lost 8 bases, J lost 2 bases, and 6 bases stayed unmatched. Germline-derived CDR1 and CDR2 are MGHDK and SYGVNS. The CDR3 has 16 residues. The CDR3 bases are TGTGCCAGCGGCGACAGGGGGCTTGCTGGGGCCAACGTCCTGACTTTC. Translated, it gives CASGDRGLAGANVLTF. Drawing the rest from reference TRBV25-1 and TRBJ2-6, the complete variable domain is EADIYQTPRYLVIGTGKKITLECSQTMGHDKMYWYQQDPGMELHLIHYSYGVNSTEKGDLSSESTVSRIRTEHFPLTLESARPSHTSQYLCASGDRGLAGANVLTFGAGSRLTVL.

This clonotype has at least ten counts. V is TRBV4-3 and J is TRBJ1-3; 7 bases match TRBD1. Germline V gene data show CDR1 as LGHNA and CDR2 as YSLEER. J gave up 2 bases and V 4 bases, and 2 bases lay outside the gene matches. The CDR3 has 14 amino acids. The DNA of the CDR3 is TGCGCCAGCAGCCCTCAGGGGGCTGGAAACACCATATATTTT. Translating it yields CASSPQGAGNTIYF.

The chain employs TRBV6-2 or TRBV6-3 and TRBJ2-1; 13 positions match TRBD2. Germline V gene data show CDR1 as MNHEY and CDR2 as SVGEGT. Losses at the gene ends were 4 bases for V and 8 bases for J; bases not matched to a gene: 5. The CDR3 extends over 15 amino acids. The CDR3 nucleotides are TGTGCCAGCAGTTCGGGACTAGCGGGAAGCGATGAGCAGTTCTTC. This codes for CASSSGLAGSDEQFF.

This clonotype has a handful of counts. The CDR3 region is CAWSGTLHEGQRNTEAFF. DNA of the CDR3: TGTGCCTGGAGTGGGACCCTACACGAGGGACAGCGAAACACTGAAGCTTTCTTT. The chain couples TRBV30 to TRBJ1-1, with TRBD1 identical over 7 bases. V shed 1 base and J 2 bases; nucleotides not matched to a gene: 16. CDR1 GTSNPN and CDR2 SVGIG come from the germline V gene (reference sequence). CDR3 size: 18 residues.

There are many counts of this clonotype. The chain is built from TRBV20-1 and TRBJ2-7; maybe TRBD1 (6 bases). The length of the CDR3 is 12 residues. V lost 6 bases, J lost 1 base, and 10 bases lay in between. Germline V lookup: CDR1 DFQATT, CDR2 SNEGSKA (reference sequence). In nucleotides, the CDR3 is TGCAGTGCCTATGGACAGTCCTACGAGCAGTACGTC. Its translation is CSAYGQSYEQYV.

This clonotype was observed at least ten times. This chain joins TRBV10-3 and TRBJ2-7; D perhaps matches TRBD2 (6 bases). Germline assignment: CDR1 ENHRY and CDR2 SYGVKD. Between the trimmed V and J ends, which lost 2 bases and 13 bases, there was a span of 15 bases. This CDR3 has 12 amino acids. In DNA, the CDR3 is TGTGCCATCAGTGAGGGTTTGGGGGGTCAATACGTC. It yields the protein CAISEGLGGQYV.

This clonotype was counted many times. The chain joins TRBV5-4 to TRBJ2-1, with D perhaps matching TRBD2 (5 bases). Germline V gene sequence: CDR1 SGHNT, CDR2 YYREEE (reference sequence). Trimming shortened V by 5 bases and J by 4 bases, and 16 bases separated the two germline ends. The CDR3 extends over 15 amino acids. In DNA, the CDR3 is TGTGCCAGCAGTCGACACGGGAACATATACAATGAGCAGTTCTTC. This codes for CASSRHGNIYNEQFF. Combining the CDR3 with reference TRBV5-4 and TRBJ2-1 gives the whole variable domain ETGVTQSPTHLIKTRGQQVTLRCSSQSGHNTVSWYQQALGQGPQFIFQYYREEENGRGNFPPRFSGLQFPNYSSELNVNALELDDSALYLCASSRHGNIYNEQFFGPGTRLTVL.

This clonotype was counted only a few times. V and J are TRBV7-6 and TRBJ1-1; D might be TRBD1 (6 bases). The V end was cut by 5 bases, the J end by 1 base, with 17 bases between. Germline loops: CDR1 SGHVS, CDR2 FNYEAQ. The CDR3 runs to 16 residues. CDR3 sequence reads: CASSLRSRTANTEAFF. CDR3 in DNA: TGTGCCAGCAGCCTGCGCTCCAGGACAGCGAACACTGAAGCTTTCTTT.

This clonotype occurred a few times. The CDR3 nucleotides are TGCAGTGCTGAACAGGGGGCCGCTGAGACCCAGTACTTC. Translating gives CSAEQGAAETQYF. The chain recombines TRBV20-1 with TRBJ2-5, with 9 nucleotides matching TRBD1. J gave up 5 bases and V 5 bases, and 6 bases lay outside the gene matches. The CDR3 length is 13 residues. Per the germline V gene, CDR1 is DFQATT and CDR2 is SNEGSKA (reference sequence).

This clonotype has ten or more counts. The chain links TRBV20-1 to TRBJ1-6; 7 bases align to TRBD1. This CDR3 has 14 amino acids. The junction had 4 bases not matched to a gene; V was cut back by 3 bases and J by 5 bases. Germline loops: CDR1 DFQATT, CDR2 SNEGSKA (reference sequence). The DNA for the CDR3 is TGCAGTGCTAGGGGGACAGTTAATAATTCACCCCTCCACTTT. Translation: CSARGTVNNSPLHF.